This TCR beta chain is drawn from a study of blood T cells in healthy people across ages. In its sample, this clonotype was seen a few times. V lost 6 bases to trimming and J lost 2 bases, with 14 bases between them. CDR3 length equals 14 residues. Germline CDR1 is MDHEN and CDR2 is SYDVKM. The sample, about 10 milliliters of peripheral blood, was drawn from each donor. Then a second PCR, running roughly 7 to 11 cycles, was carried out with a sample-barcoded 5' primer and a J-beta primer mix. A single record per CDR3 protein comes from TCRdb applying MiXCR to the 5' RACE reads. The profile covers about 670,000 distinct CDR3 sequences, with over 40% appearing a single time and about 13% taken by the ten largest.

The TCR comes from a woman of 80 years or more in good health. The chain recombines TRBV28 with TRBJ2-7; D perhaps matches TRBD1 (6 bases). Sequenced input: blood. The CDR3 reads CASSSGQNPYEQYF. The CDR3 DNA reads as TGTGCCAGCAGCTCAGGACAGAATCCCTACGAGCAGTACTTC. Using reference TRBV28 and TRBJ2-7 for the parts outside the CDR3, the full variable domain is DVKVTQSSRYLVKRTGEKVFLECVQDMDHENMFWYRQDPGLGLRLIYFSYDVKMKEKGDIPEGYSVSREKKERFSLILESASTNQTSMYLCASSSGQNPYEQYFGPGTRLTVT.